This entry lists 19 T cell receptor beta chains sequenced from one sample in a study of early T cells in non-severe SARS-CoV-2 infection. MiXCR was run by TCRdb on the 5' RACE reads, yielding one entry per CDR3 protein. In the table there are fewer than 60,000 distinct CDR3 sequences, less than 9.5% of which are singletons. The sequences come from whole blood, collected at baseline. All receptors come from an adult who was a healthcare worker with PCR-confirmed SARS-CoV-2 infection or an uninfected control (not recorded which).

The rearrangement links TRBV10-3 to TRBJ2-7; D unresolved. The CDR3 has 12 residues. Germline V gives CDR1 ENHRY, CDR2 SYGVKD. The ends were cut back, 0 bases at V and 4 bases at J, with 4 bases in the middle. CDR3 DNA sequence: TGTGCCATCAGTGAGTCCTTTTACGAGCAGTACTTC. Translated, it gives CAISESFYEQYF.

This clonotype showed up just a few times. This chain links TRBV7-9 with TRBJ2-3; D remains ambiguous. Trimming removed 4 bases at V and 4 bases at J, with 3 bases between. The germline V gene has CDR1 SEHNR and CDR2 FQNEAQ (reference sequence). The CDR3 loop spans 11 amino acids. The CDR3, as DNA: TGTGCCAGCAGCTCCTCAGATACGCAGTATTTT. Translated: CASSSSDTQYF.

In this sample, this clonotype turned up many times. The chain combines TRBV29-1 with TRBJ2-1; tentative D call: TRBD1 (5 bases). CDR1 and CDR2 (germline): SQVTM, ANQGSEA. Deletions cut 3 bases from V and 9 bases from J, with 12 bases between. The CDR3 has 12 amino acids. The CDR3 DNA is TGCAGCGTTGACAGGGTGAGAATTGAGCAGTTCTTC. Its translation is CSVDRVRIEQFF.

The V call is TRBV20-1, the J call TRBJ2-5, with D unresolved. CDR3 length: 13 amino acids. V was shortened by 3 bases and J by 3 bases, with 11 bases between the two germline ends. Germline lookup yields CDR1 DFQATT and CDR2 SNEGSKA (reference sequence). CDR3 DNA sequence: TGCAGTGCTAGTTTTCCGGGCGAAGAGACCCAGTACTTC. Translating it yields CSASFPGEETQYF.

The V and J genes are TRBV19 and TRBJ2-7; D remains unclear. CDR1 is LNHDA and CDR2 is SQIVND in the germline V gene (reference sequence). V was trimmed by 5 bases and J by 2 bases, leaving 7 bases between them. The CDR3 runs to 12 residues. In DNA form, the CDR3 reads TGTGCCAGTAGTCAAGGAGCCTACGAGCAGTACTTC. Protein sequence: CASSQGAYEQYF.

In this sample, this clonotype turned up a few times. This chain connects TRBV30 to TRBJ1-2; D ambiguous. The CDR3 totals 12 residues. V gave up 3 bases and J gave up 7 bases, with 12 bases separating them. CDR1 and CDR2 from the germline V gene are GTSNPN and SVGIG (reference sequence). The CDR3 is CAWRGIKIGYTF. The CDR3 region has the DNA TGTGCCTGGAGGGGGATCAAGATTGGCTACACCTTC.

V and J are TRBV20-1 and TRBJ2-1; 7 bases match TRBD2. J gave up 5 bases and V 4 bases, and 2 bases lay outside the gene matches. CDR1 DFQATT and CDR2 SNEGSKA come from the germline V gene (reference sequence). This CDR3 contains 12 residues. The CDR3 nucleotides are TGCAGTGCTAATCTAGCGGACAATGAGCAGTTCTTC. It translates to CSANLADNEQFF.

The gene calls are TRBV12-3 or TRBV12-4 and TRBJ2-2; D is possibly TRBD1 (6 bases). This CDR3 has 14 residues. The ends were cut back, 5 bases at V and 4 bases at J, with 11 bases in the middle. CDR3 bases: TGTGCCAGCAGTGCGACAGGAACCACCGGGGAGCTGTTTTTT. As protein: CASSATGTTGELFF.

This clonotype has a count of ten or more. The chain uses TRBV9 and TRBJ1-4; D uncertain. Germline CDR1 reads SGDLS; CDR2 reads YYNGEE. The CDR3 contains 15 residues. Between the trimmed V and J ends, which lost 2 bases and 6 bases, there was a span of 14 bases. CDR3 nucleotide sequence: TGTGCCAGCAGCGTTGGCCCCACTGGGGATGAAAAACTGTTTTTT. Translating it yields CASSVGPTGDEKLFF.

This clonotype was recorded at least ten times. The chain combines TRBV9 with TRBJ2-1, with D possibly called TRBD1 or TRBD2 (5 bases each). This CDR3 has 16 residues. Germline V CDR1 and CDR2: SGDLS, YYNGEE. V gave up 4 bases and J gave up 4 bases, with 18 bases separating them. The CDR3 bases are TGTGCCAGCAGCCGAAATTTGGGGGATTTTTACAATGAGCAGTTCTTC. Encoded protein: CASSRNLGDFYNEQFF.

The rearrangement joins TRBV18 to TRBJ1-1, with D perhaps matching TRBD1 (5 bases). CDR3 length: 14 amino acids. Germline assignment: CDR1 KGHSH and CDR2 LQKENI. V shed 6 bases and J shed 4 bases, with 15 bases lying between them. As DNA, the CDR3 is TGTGCCAGCTCTAGAGGAGGGGAGGGCACTGAAGCTTTCTTT. Translated: CASSRGGEGTEAFF.

This clonotype was observed a few times. The chain is built from TRBV11-2 and TRBJ1-1, with no clear D. Germline V CDR1 and CDR2: SGHAT, FQNNGV. This CDR3 spans 14 amino acids. V shed 7 bases and J shed 3 bases, with 15 bases lying between them. The CDR3 loop is CASKRWVSDTEAFF. For the CDR3, the DNA is TGTGCCAGCAAACGATGGGTGTCGGACACTGAAGCTTTCTTT.

Ten or more counts support this clonotype. The V call is TRBV24-1, the J call TRBJ2-5; 10 positions match TRBD1. The CDR3 spans 16 residues. Germline CDR1 and CDR2: KGHDR and SFDVKD. The J segment lost 4 bases and the V segment lost 3 bases, leaving 7 bases of the junction unmatched. CDR3: CATSDPQTGGIETQYF. For the CDR3, the DNA is TGTGCCACCAGTGATCCGCAGACAGGGGGCATAGAGACCCAGTACTTC.

The chain carries TRBV27 and TRBJ1-2; D call uncertain. Trimming took 0 bases from V and 8 from J, leaving 10 bases between them. In germline, CDR1 is MNHEY, CDR2 SMNVEV (reference sequence). The CDR3 has 13 amino acids. CDR3 nucleotides: TGTGCCAGCAGTTTATCGATGGGTTTCGGCTACACCTTC. Its translation: CASSLSMGFGYTF.

The chain uses TRBV7-2 and TRBJ1-6, with a tentative D call TRBD1 (6 bases). This CDR3 region has 15 residues. Germline CDR1 SGHTA, CDR2 FQGNSA. Trimming pared 5 bases from V and 9 bases from J, leaving 17 bases between. CDR3 bases: TGTGCCAGCAGCCCAACACAGGGCTGGGGTTCACCCCTCCACTTT. As protein: CASSPTQGWGSPLHF. The full variable domain, with the rest looked up from reference TRBV7-2 and TRBJ1-6, is GAGVSQSPSNKVTEKGKDVELRCDPISGHTALYWYRQSLGQGLEFLIYFQGNSAPDKSGLPSDRFSAERTGGSVSTLTIQRTQQEDSAVYLCASSPTQGWGSPLHFGNGTRLTVT.

This clonotype has only a few counts. The chain employs TRBV5-6 and TRBJ2-7, with a weak D call TRBD1 (5 bases). The CDR3 is 15 amino acids. V lost 0 bases and J 0 bases, leaving 10 bases between the germline ends. Germline V gene lookup returns CDR1 SGHDT and CDR2 YYEEEE. In DNA, the CDR3 is TGTGCCAGCAGCTTGGCGGACACCGTCTCCTACGAGCAGTACTTC. It specifies CASSLADTVSYEQYF.

In this sample, this clonotype turned up a few times. This chain links TRBV5-1 with TRBJ1-4; D may be TRBD1 (5 bases). Per the germline V gene, CDR1 is SGHRS and CDR2 is YFSETQ. CDR3 length: 14 amino acids. V was clipped by 2 bases and J by 3 bases, with 8 bases between them. The CDR3 loop is CASSFQGSNEKLFF. CDR3 bases: TGCGCCAGCAGCTTTCAGGGCTCTAATGAAAAACTGTTTTTT.

The rearrangement uses TRBV6-5 and TRBJ2-3; 8 bases are shared with TRBD2. The CDR3 covers 16 residues. The ends lost 5 bases at V and 6 bases at J; junction bases unmatched: 13. Germline V gives CDR1 MNHEY, CDR2 SVGAGI. CDR3 DNA sequence: TGTGCCAGCAGTACCATAGCGGGGACCCCTCTGGATACGCAGTATTTT. Translating it yields CASSTIAGTPLDTQYF.

The rearrangement uses TRBV27 and TRBJ2-1; D unclear. The germline V and J ends were trimmed by 3 bases and 2 bases, with 11 bases remaining between them. Germline values: CDR1 MNHEY, CDR2 SMNVEV (reference sequence). The CDR3 totals 15 residues. This chain's CDR3 is CASSFEDPTYNEQFF. CDR3 DNA sequence: TGTGCCAGCAGTTTCGAGGATCCGACCTACAATGAGCAGTTCTTC.